Sequencing of this T cell receptor beta chain was carried out in a study of shared clonotypes between healthy human individuals. V trimming: 6 bases; J trimming: 2 bases; junction bases outside the gene matches: 1. Germline CDR1 and CDR2: ENHRY and SYGVKD. The CDR3 runs to 12 residues. Running of the assay took place at deep level. About 32,000 T cell genomes (about 300 ng DNA) went into each PBMC replicate. TCRdb keeps only in-frame clones here, not all; method: immunoSEQ multiplex PCR. The sample consists of 530,000 or so clones, about 79% of them appearing once. Material: PBMCs. This receptor was taken from a woman in her thirties or forties in good health. Some clones in this sample may be carry-over from other donors' samples. This chain connects TRBV10-3 to TRBJ2-7; 7 nucleotides agree with TRBD1. CDR3 in DNA: TGTGCCATCAGGGACAGGACCTACGAGCAGTACTTC. Encoded protein: CAIRDRTYEQYF.